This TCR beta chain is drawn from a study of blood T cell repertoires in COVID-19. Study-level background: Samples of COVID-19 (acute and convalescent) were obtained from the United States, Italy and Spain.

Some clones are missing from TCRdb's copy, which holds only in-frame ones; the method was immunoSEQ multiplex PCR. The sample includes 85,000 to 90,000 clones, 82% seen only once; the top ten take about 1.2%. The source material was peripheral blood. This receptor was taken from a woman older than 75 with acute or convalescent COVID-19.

In DNA, the CDR3 is TGTGCCAGCTCCCCAGGGGGACAGCGGGCCTACGAGCAGTACTTC. This codes for CASSPGGQRAYEQYF. This sequence joins TRBV18 and TRBJ2-7, with a possible D match to TRBD1 (7 bases). The germline V gene encodes CDR1 KGHSH and CDR2 LQKENI. Trimming took off 6 bases at V and 2 bases at J, with 17 bases between the two ends. CDR3 size: 15 residues.